This is a list of T cell receptor beta chains from one sample in a study of PD-L1 blockade in urothelial cancer. TCRdb's table, derived via immunoSEQ multiplex PCR, lists solely in-frame clones and lacks some. Among 100,000 or so clones, approximately 91% were seen once, and the ten largest hold 0.7% to 0.95%. Sequencing was performed on PBMCs, taken around atezolizumab (anti-PD-L1) treatment. Source of these receptors: a woman of 80 years or more with urothelial cancer. Each CDR3 is given with its conserved first and last residue. Fields, in order: CDR3 length, J gene, clone size, D gene, V gene, CDR3 DNA, CDR3 protein. A D gene is named only where the DNA matches it firmly. Only some rows state a clone size, as once, few, many or a class for expanded clones.

14,TRBJ2-7,few,TRBD2,TRBV11-2,TGTGCCAGCAGATCTAGCGGGAGGGAGGACGAGCAGTACTTC,CASRSSGREDEQYF
15,TRBJ2-1,NA,TRBD2,TRBV7-9,TGTGCCAGCAGCTTACTAGCGGGAGTGCGTAATGAGCAGTTCTTC,CASSLLAGVRNEQFF
15,TRBJ2-3,NA,TRBD2,TRBV4-1,TGCGCCAGCAGCCAGAGACTAGCGGACACAGATACGCAGTATTTT,CASSQRLADTDTQYF
16,TRBJ1-2,NA,TRBD1,TRBV5-4,TGTGCCAGCAGCCTCAAATGGACAGGGGGCAATGGTGGCTACACCTTC,CASSLKWTGGNGGYTF
15,TRBJ2-1,few,TRBD1,TRBV7-3,TGTGCCAGCAGCTCAGGGGGCGGTGTCTACAATGAGCAGTTCTTC,CASSSGGGVYNEQFF
16,TRBJ2-3,NA,NA,TRBV7-2,TGTGCCAGCAGCTTAGGCCTAGAAGTGAGGTTGGATACGCAGTATTTT,CASSLGLEVRLDTQYF
16,TRBJ2-5,NA,NA,TRBV11-3,TGTGCCAGCAGCTTAGGTGGCCTAAGGGGGCAAGAGACCCAGTACTTC,CASSLGGLRGQETQYF
13,TRBJ1-5,NA,TRBD1,TRBV6-5,TGTGCCAGCAGAACCGACAGGGATCAGCCCCAGCATTTT,CASRTDRDQPQHF
16,TRBJ2-1,NA,NA,TRBV7-9,TGTGCCAGCAGCTTAGAATTGGACTACCAGTACAATGAGCAGTTCTTC,CASSLELDYQYNEQFF
16,TRBJ2-3,NA,NA,TRBV6-1,TGTGCCAGCAGTGAAGGTTTGAGACAGAGCACAGATACGCAGTATTTT,CASSEGLRQSTDTQYF
13,TRBJ2-2,NA,TRBD1,TRBV30,TGTGCCTGGGACAGGGGGCTTGGCGGGGAGCTGTTTTTT,CAWDRGLGGELFF
15,TRBJ1-5,once,TRBD1,TRBV19,TGTGCCAGTAGTACCTATGGACAGGGGGCTCAGCCCCAGCATTTT,CASSTYGQGAQPQHF
16,TRBJ2-1,NA,TRBD2,TRBV11-2,TGTGCCAGCAGCTTAGGAGGGGGACTAGGGTACAATGAGCAGTTCTTC,CASSLGGGLGYNEQFF
13,TRBJ2-3,NA,NA,TRBV28,TGTGCCAGCAGTTTACGGGAGCCGGATACGCAGTATTTT,CASSLREPDTQYF
16,TRBJ2-1,NA,TRBD2,TRBV5-1,TGCGCCAGCAGCTTGGATGGTAGCGGGACCTACAATGAGCAGTTCTTC,CASSLDGSGTYNEQFF
15,TRBJ2-7,NA,TRBD2,TRBV29-1,TGCAGCGTTTCCCCGGGACTAGCGAGAGTACACGAGCAGTACTTC,CSVSPGLARVHEQYF
13,TRBJ1-1,NA,NA,TRBV5-6,TGTGCCAGCAGCGAGGTCACGACAGAGGAAGCTTTCTTT,CASSEVTTEEAFF
13,TRBJ2-1,NA,NA,TRBV7-3,TGTGCCAGCAGCTCTCAGTCCTACAATGAGCAGTTCTTC,CASSSQSYNEQFF
17,TRBJ2-3,NA,TRBD2,TRBV5-1,TGCGCCAGCAGCCTCGGGACTAGCGGGAGGGCCACAGATACGCAGTATTTT,CASSLGTSGRATDTQYF
13,TRBJ2-2,NA,NA,TRBV27,TGTGCCAGCAGTTCTCGAGGTACCGGGGAGCTGTTTTTT,CASSSRGTGELFF
13,TRBJ2-2,NA,TRBD1,TRBV7-3,TGTGCCAGCAGCCCTGGGACAGACGGGGAGCTGTTTTTT,CASSPGTDGELFF
15,TRBJ2-7,NA,NA,TRBV9,TGTGCCAGCAGCCCCCAGGAGGGCCCATCCTACGAGCAGTACTTC,CASSPQEGPSYEQYF
13,TRBJ1-1,NA,NA,TRBV5-6,TGTGCCAGCAGCGTTCAGGGGACGTATGAAGCTTTCTTT,CASSVQGTYEAFF
17,TRBJ1-1,NA,TRBD1,TRBV28,TGTGCCAGCAGTTTAGATGGACAGGGAATCATGAACACTGAAGCTTTCTTT,CASSLDGQGIMNTEAFF
13,TRBJ1-2,NA,NA,TRBV27,TGTGCCAGCAGTTTGCAGGGCGACTATGGCTACACCTTC,CASSLQGDYGYTF
16,TRBJ1-2,NA,NA,TRBV7-2,TGTGCCAGCAGCTTAGCGGTACAGCCACGAAACTATGGCTACACCTTC,CASSLAVQPRNYGYTF
13,TRBJ1-2,NA,NA,TRBV28,TGTGCCAGCAGTTTAGGGGCAGGGGATGGCTACACCTTC,CASSLGAGDGYTF
13,TRBJ1-1,NA,NA,TRBV5-4,TGTGCCAGCAGCTTCTCAGGGAACACTGAAGCTTTCTTT,CASSFSGNTEAFF
13,TRBJ2-5,NA,TRBD1,TRBV5-1,TGCGCCAGCGAACAGGGGTCCGGAGAGACCCAGTACTTC,CASEQGSGETQYF
13,TRBJ1-2,NA,TRBD1,TRBV27,TGTGCCAGCAGTTTCCAGGGGGGAGGAGGCTACACCTTC,CASSFQGGGGYTF
14,TRBJ1-1,NA,TRBD1,TRBV5-4,TGTGCCAGCAGCTCGGGACAGACGAACACTGAAGCTTTCTTT,CASSSGQTNTEAFF
11,TRBJ1-4,NA,NA,TRBV6-6,TGTGCCAGCAGTATGGGGGGAAAACTGTTTTTT,CASSMGGKLFF
14,TRBJ2-1,NA,TRBD2,TRBV29-1,TGCAGCGCCGCTACTAGCGTGGGTTACAATGAGCAGTTCTTC,CSAATSVGYNEQFF
22,TRBJ2-7,once,TRBD1,TRBV5-3,TGTGCCAGAAGCCGCGACAGGGGTAATGGTTGGGCGTTTGCCTCCCCATGGTCCGAGCAGTACTTC,CARSRDRGNGWAFASPWSEQYF
13,TRBJ2-3,NA,NA,TRBV7-3,TGTGCCAGCGGGGGGGCAAACACAGATACGCAGTATTTT,CASGGANTDTQYF
14,TRBJ2-1,NA,NA,TRBV5-1,TGCGCCAGCAGCTTTGTGGGCGTCCAAGATGAGCAGTTCTTC,CASSFVGVQDEQFF
20,TRBJ2-1,NA,NA,TRBV5-1,TGCGCCAGCAGCTTGGGTAGCCTAGGAGAGGGCTCAGAGTCCTACAATGAGCAGTTCTTC,CASSLGSLGEGSESYNEQFF
14,TRBJ1-1,NA,NA,TRBV6-1,TGTGCCAGCAGTGAGTGGGGGGGCAACACTGAAGCTTTCTTT,CASSEWGGNTEAFF
15,TRBJ2-7,few,NA,TRBV19,TGTGCCAGTAGTCCTTCTTCGGCGGGACGAGGGGAGCAGTACTTC,CASSPSSAGRGEQYF
14,TRBJ1-2,NA,TRBD1,TRBV18,TGTGCCAGCTCACCGTCGACAGGGGGGTATGGCTACACCTTC,CASSPSTGGYGYTF
11,TRBJ1-2,NA,NA,TRBV28,TGTGCCGTGCGGGACAACTATGGCTACACCTTC,CAVRDNYGYTF
15,TRBJ2-2,NA,NA,TRBV30,TGTGCCTGGAGTGGGATGAGAGGTGGCACCGGGGAGCTGTTTTTT,CAWSGMRGGTGELFF
13,TRBJ2-7,NA,NA,TRBV19,TGTGCCAGTAAGAGAGGGCCCTCCTACGAGCAGTACTTC,CASKRGPSYEQYF
15,TRBJ1-2,NA,TRBD1,TRBV5-1,TGCGCCAGCAGCGATCTCAAGAGGACAGGGCTTGGCTACACCTTC,CASSDLKRTGLGYTF
17,TRBJ2-1,NA,TRBD1,TRBV27,TGTGCCAGCAGTCTTTTTCGGGACAGCAGCTCCTACAATGAGCAGTTCTTC,CASSLFRDSSSYNEQFF
12,TRBJ2-3,NA,NA,TRBV5-6,TGTGCCAGCAGCCTGGCTCTAGGGAGGCAGTATTTT,CASSLALGRQYF
14,TRBJ2-7,NA,NA,TRBV7-8,TGTGCCAGCAGCTTAGGCAGGGTTCAGTACGAGCAGTACTTC,CASSLGRVQYEQYF
13,TRBJ2-5,NA,TRBD2,TRBV28,TGTGCCAGCAGTCTAGCGGGAGGAGAGACCCAGTACTTC,CASSLAGGETQYF
13,TRBJ2-1,NA,NA,TRBV5-4,TGTGCCAGCAGCTCCACTAGCAAGAATGAGCAGTTCTTC,CASSSTSKNEQFF
13,TRBJ2-2,NA,NA,TRBV7-8,TGTGCCAGCAGCCCCCAGGATGCCGGGGAGCTGTTTTTT,CASSPQDAGELFF
15,TRBJ2-2,few,NA,TRBV9,TGTGCCAGCAGCGTAGTAGCGGAGGGCACCGGGGAGCTGTTTTTT,CASSVVAEGTGELFF
15,TRBJ1-5,NA,NA,TRBV28,TGTGCCAGCGGCTTCGGGGGAGGGGGCAATCAGCCCCAGCATTTT,CASGFGGGGNQPQHF
13,TRBJ2-5,NA,NA,TRBV11-2,TGTGCCAGCAGCCAACTACAGGGAGAGACCCAGTACTTC,CASSQLQGETQYF
15,TRBJ2-5,NA,TRBD1,TRBV19,TGTGCCAGTAGTTCGGGACAGGGCGGCCAAGAGACCCAGTACTTC,CASSSGQGGQETQYF
12,TRBJ1-5,NA,NA,TRBV7-9,TGTGCCAGCAGCTTAGACCGGGGGCCCCAGCATTTT,CASSLDRGPQHF